Listed below are T cell receptor beta chains from one sample, sequenced in a study of type 1 regulatory T cells. Using its own MiXCR run on the reads, TCRdb lists one record per CDR3 protein. Here the sample spans approximately 77,000 distinct CDR3 sequences, around 21% being singletons. Their target antigens are unknown. Sequences were obtained from cultured type 1 regulatory T (Tr1) cells, either the whole culture or a sorted fraction (not recorded which). These receptors originate from a human donor in good health. Each CDR3 is given with its conserved first and last residue. Fields, in order: CDR3 protein, CDR3 DNA, J gene, V gene, clone size, D gene. A D gene is named only where the DNA matches it firmly. The size of a clone is reported for some rows only, either as once, few or many, or as a class for expanded clones.

CDR3 protein: CASSTEGGYGYTF
CDR3 DNA: TGTGCCAGCAGCACCGAGGGCGGGTATGGCTACACCTTC
J gene: TRBJ1-2
V gene: TRBV7-9
clone size: few
D gene: -

CDR3 protein: CSARDPGVGQYF
CDR3 DNA: TGCAGTGCTAGAGATCCCGGGGTGGGGCAGTATTTT
J gene: TRBJ2-3
V gene: TRBV20-1
clone size: -
D gene: -

CDR3 protein: CASSLPQVSPLHF
CDR3 DNA: TGTGCCAGCAGCTTGCCACAGGTTTCACCCCTCCACTTT
J gene: TRBJ1-6
V gene: TRBV28
clone size: few
D gene: -

CDR3 protein: CASRRPTGTLFF
CDR3 DNA: TGTGCCAGCAGAAGACCGACCGGGACGCTGTTTTTT
J gene: TRBJ1-4
V gene: TRBV6-2/TRBV6-3
clone size: few
D gene: -

CDR3 protein: CASSDGHSNQPQHF
CDR3 DNA: TGCGCCAGCAGCGATGGACACAGCAATCAGCCCCAGCATTTT
J gene: TRBJ1-5
V gene: TRBV5-1
clone size: few
D gene: -

CDR3 protein: CASLGRQGNTIYF
CDR3 DNA: TGTGCCAGCCTGGGGAGACAGGGAAACACCATATATTTT
J gene: TRBJ1-3
V gene: TRBV6-6
clone size: -
D gene: -

CDR3 protein: CSASFQGYMGYTF
CDR3 DNA: TGCAGTGCTAGCTTTCAGGGGTATATGGGCTACACCTTC
J gene: TRBJ1-2
V gene: TRBV20-1
clone size: -
D gene: -

CDR3 protein: CASSSSSSSYEQYF
CDR3 DNA: TGTGCCAGCAGCTCATCGTCGAGCTCCTACGAGCAGTACTTC
J gene: TRBJ2-7
V gene: TRBV7-3
clone size: -
D gene: -

CDR3 protein: CASTPGHSTDTQYF
CDR3 DNA: TGTGCCAGCACCCCGGGACACAGCACAGATACGCAGTATTTT
J gene: TRBJ2-3
V gene: TRBV7-2
clone size: -
D gene: -

CDR3 protein: CASSPAGTTEAFF
CDR3 DNA: TGTGCCAGCTCACCGGCAGGGACCACTGAAGCTTTCTTT
J gene: TRBJ1-1
V gene: TRBV18
clone size: -
D gene: -

CDR3 protein: CSAPTSARGDTQYF
CDR3 DNA: TGCAGTGCCCCTACTAGCGCAAGGGGGGATACGCAGTATTTT
J gene: TRBJ2-3
V gene: TRBV20-1
clone size: many
D gene: -

CDR3 protein: CAISKAGGATQYF
CDR3 DNA: TGTGCCATCAGTAAAGCGGGAGGGGCCACGCAGTATTTT
J gene: TRBJ2-3
V gene: TRBV10-3
clone size: -
D gene: TRBD2

CDR3 protein: CASSPPRGSTNEKLFF
CDR3 DNA: TGTGCCAGCAGCCCCCCCCGGGGCTCAACTAATGAAAAACTGTTTTTT
J gene: TRBJ1-4
V gene: TRBV7-9
clone size: few
D gene: -

CDR3 protein: CSAQNRGTEAFF
CDR3 DNA: TGCAGTGCTCAAAACAGGGGCACTGAAGCTTTCTTT
J gene: TRBJ1-1
V gene: TRBV20-1
clone size: -
D gene: TRBD1

CDR3 protein: CASSYSAGTQPQHF
CDR3 DNA: TGTGCCAGCAGTTACTCGGCTGGGACTCAGCCCCAGCATTTT
J gene: TRBJ1-5
V gene: TRBV6-5
clone size: few
D gene: -

CDR3 protein: CASSHRDRGSYEQYF
CDR3 DNA: TGTGCCAGCAGCCACCGGGACAGGGGTTCCTACGAGCAGTACTTC
J gene: TRBJ2-7
V gene: TRBV7-8
clone size: -
D gene: TRBD1

CDR3 protein: CASSPRGGASREQFF
CDR3 DNA: TGTGCCAGCAGCCCCCGTGGGGGGGCGAGTAGGGAGCAGTTCTTC
J gene: TRBJ2-1
V gene: TRBV7-9
clone size: -
D gene: -

CDR3 protein: CASRKGSDTEAFF
CDR3 DNA: TGTGCCAGCAGGAAAGGATCCGACACTGAAGCTTTCTTT
J gene: TRBJ1-1
V gene: TRBV7-2
clone size: -
D gene: -

CDR3 protein: CASSPLGLAESTDTRYF
CDR3 DNA: TGTGCCAGCAGTCCTCTCGGACTAGCGGAAAGCACAGATACGCGGTATTTT
J gene: TRBJ2-3
V gene: TRBV27
clone size: -
D gene: TRBD2

CDR3 protein: CAIKGAGGSDTQYF
CDR3 DNA: TGTGCCATCAAAGGCGCGGGAGGTTCAGATACGCAGTATTTT
J gene: TRBJ2-3
V gene: TRBV10-3
clone size: many
D gene: TRBD2

CDR3 protein: CASSPTGDTEAFF
CDR3 DNA: TGCGCCAGCAGCCCTACAGGGGATACTGAAGCTTTCTTT
J gene: TRBJ1-1
V gene: TRBV5-1
clone size: many
D gene: TRBD1

CDR3 protein: CASSEQGGKTEAFF
CDR3 DNA: TGTGCCAGCAGCGAGCAGGGCGGGAAGACTGAAGCTTTCTTT
J gene: TRBJ1-1
V gene: TRBV7-9
clone size: -
D gene: -

CDR3 protein: CASSPGLLGAEAFF
CDR3 DNA: TGCGCCAGCAGCCCAGGGCTGCTGGGCGCTGAGGCTTTCTTT
J gene: TRBJ1-1
V gene: TRBV4-1
clone size: -
D gene: -

CDR3 protein: CASSPGPPGIQYF
CDR3 DNA: TGCGCCAGCAGCCCCGGGCCCCCAGGGATTCAGTACTTC
J gene: TRBJ2-4
V gene: TRBV4-3
clone size: -
D gene: -